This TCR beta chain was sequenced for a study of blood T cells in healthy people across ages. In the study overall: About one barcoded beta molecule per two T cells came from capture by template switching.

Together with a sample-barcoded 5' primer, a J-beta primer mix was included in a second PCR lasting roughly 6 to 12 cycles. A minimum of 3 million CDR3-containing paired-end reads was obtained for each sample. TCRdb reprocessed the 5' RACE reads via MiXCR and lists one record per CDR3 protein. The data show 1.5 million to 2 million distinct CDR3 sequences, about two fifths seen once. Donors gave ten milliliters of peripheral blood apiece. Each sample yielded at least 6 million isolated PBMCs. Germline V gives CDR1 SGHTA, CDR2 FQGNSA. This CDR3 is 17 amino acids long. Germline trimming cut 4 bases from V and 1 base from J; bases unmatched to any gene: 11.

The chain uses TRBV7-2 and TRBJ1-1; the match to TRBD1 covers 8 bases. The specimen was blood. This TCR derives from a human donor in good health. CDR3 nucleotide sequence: TGTGCCAGCAGCTCCCCCGACAGGGGAGCGGCGAACACTGAAGCTTTCTTT. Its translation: CASSSPDRGAANTEAFF.